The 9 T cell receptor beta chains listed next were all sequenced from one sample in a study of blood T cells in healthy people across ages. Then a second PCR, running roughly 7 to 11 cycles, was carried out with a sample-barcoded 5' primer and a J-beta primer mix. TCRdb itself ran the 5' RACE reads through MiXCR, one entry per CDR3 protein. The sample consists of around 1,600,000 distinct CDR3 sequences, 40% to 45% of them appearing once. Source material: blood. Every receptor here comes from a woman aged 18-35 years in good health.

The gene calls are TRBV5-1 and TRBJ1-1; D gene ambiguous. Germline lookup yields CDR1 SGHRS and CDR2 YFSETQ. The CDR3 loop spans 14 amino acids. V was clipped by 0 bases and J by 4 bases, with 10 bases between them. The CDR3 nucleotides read TGCGCCAGCAGCTTGGAAAATGTTGGCACTGAAGCTTTCTTT. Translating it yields CASSLENVGTEAFF.

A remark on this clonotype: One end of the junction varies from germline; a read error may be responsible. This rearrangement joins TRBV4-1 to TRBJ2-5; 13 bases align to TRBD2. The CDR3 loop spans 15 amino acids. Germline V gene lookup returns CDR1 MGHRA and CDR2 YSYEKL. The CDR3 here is CASSQPGLAGEIQYF. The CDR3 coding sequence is TGCGCCAGCAGCCAACCCGGACTAGCGGGAGAGATCCAGTACTTC.

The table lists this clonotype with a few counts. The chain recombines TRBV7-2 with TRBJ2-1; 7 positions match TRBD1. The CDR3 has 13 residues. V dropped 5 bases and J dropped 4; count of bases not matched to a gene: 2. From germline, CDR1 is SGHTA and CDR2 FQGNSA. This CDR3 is CASSGQAYNEQFF. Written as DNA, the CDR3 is TGTGCCAGCAGCGGACAGGCGTACAATGAGCAGTTCTTC.

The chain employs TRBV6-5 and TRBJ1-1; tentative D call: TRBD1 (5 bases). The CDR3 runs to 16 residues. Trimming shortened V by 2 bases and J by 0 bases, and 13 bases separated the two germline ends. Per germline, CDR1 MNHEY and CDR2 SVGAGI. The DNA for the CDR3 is TGTGCCAGCAGTTACCAGGGCGGAGGCATGAACACTGAAGCTTTCTTT. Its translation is CASSYQGGGMNTEAFF.

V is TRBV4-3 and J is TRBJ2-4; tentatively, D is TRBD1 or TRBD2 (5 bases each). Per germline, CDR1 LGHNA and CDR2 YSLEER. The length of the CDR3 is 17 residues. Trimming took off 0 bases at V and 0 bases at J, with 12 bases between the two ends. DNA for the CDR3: TGCGCCAGCAGCCAAGATGGGGCGGGCCTAGCCAAAAACATTCAGTACTTC. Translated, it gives CASSQDGAGLAKNIQYF.

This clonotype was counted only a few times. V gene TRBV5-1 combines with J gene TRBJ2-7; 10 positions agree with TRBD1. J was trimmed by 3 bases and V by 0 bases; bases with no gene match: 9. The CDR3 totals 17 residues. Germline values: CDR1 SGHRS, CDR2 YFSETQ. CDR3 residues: CASSLAPGTGAVYEQYF. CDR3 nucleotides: TGCGCCAGCAGCTTGGCCCCTGGGACAGGGGCTGTCTACGAGCAGTACTTC.

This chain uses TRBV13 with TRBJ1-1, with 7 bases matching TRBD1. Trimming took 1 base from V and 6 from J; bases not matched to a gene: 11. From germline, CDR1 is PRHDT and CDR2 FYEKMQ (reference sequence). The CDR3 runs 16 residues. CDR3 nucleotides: TGTGCCAGCAGCTTAGCCCTGACAGGGTTGTACGCTGAAGCTTTCTTT. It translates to CASSLALTGLYAEAFF.

This CDR3 is CASKKSGLAANEQFF. CDR3 DNA: TGTGCCAGCAAAAAGTCGGGACTAGCAGCCAATGAGCAGTTCTTC. V is TRBV2 and J is TRBJ2-1; the match to TRBD2 covers 9 bases. V lost 7 bases, J lost 6 bases, and 10 bases stayed unmatched. Germline CDR1 is SNHLY and CDR2 is FYNNEI. This CDR3 spans 15 amino acids.

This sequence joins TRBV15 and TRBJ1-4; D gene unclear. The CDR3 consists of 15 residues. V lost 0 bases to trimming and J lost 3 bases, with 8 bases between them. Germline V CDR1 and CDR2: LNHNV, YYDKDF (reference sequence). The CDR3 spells CATSRDKEANEKLFF. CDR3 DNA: TGTGCCACCAGCAGAGACAAGGAGGCTAATGAAAAACTGTTTTTT.